Listed below are T cell receptor beta chains from one sample, sequenced in a study of blood T cell repertoires in COVID-19. The method was immunoSEQ multiplex PCR; TCRdb's version includes in-frame clones alone and lacks a portion of them. The sample has about 91,000 clones, 76% seen once. What was sequenced was peripheral blood. These receptors originate from a man in his 70s with acute or convalescent COVID-19. Each CDR3 is given with its conserved first and last residue. The order of the fields is clone size, D gene, V gene, J gene, CDR3 protein, CDR3 DNA. A D gene is named only where the DNA matches it firmly. Clone size, where shown, is once, few, many, or a class for clones that have expanded.

size: -
D: TRBD1
V: TRBV6-5
J: TRBJ1-1
CDR3: CASSKQGAQGTEAFF
DNA: TGTGCCAGCAGTAAGCAGGGGGCGCAGGGCACTGAAGCTTTCTTT

size: -
D: -
V: TRBV7-3
J: TRBJ2-2
CDR3: CASSPSTGEGTGELFF
DNA: TGTGCCAGCAGTCCGTCGACAGGGGAGGGCACCGGGGAGCTGTTTTTT

size: -
D: TRBD2
V: TRBV30
J: TRBJ2-2
CDR3: CAWSVKKLAGTGELFF
DNA: TGTGCCTGGAGTGTAAAGAAGTTAGCGGGGACAGGGGAGCTGTTTTTT

size: many
D: -
V: TRBV3-1/TRBV3-2
J: TRBJ1-2
CDR3: CASSPAGTDYGYTF
DNA: TGTGCCAGCAGCCCGGCGGGGACGGACTATGGCTACACCTTC

size: few
D: -
V: TRBV24-1
J: TRBJ1-5
CDR3: CATSDSGVTGNQPQHF
DNA: TGTGCCACCTCTGACTCAGGGGTAACGGGCAATCAGCCCCAGCATTTT

size: -
D: -
V: TRBV5-1
J: TRBJ2-3
CDR3: CASSLAGGIDTQYF
DNA: TGCGCCAGCAGCTTGGCTGGGGGCATAGATACGCAGTATTTT

size: once
D: TRBD1
V: TRBV27
J: TRBJ1-2
CDR3: CASSLSGTGFFNYGYTF
DNA: TGTGCCAGCAGTTTATCGGGGACAGGGTTCTTTAACTATGGCTACACCTTC

size: once
D: -
V: TRBV5-1
J: TRBJ1-1
CDR3: CASSLSLDQDTEAFF
DNA: TGCGCCAGCAGCTTAAGCTTAGACCAGGACACTGAAGCTTTCTTT

size: -
D: -
V: TRBV4-1
J: TRBJ1-4
CDR3: CASSQGGVEKLFF
DNA: TGCGCCAGCAGCCAAGGTGGAGTGGAAAAACTGTTTTTT

size: -
D: -
V: TRBV5-4
J: TRBJ2-3
CDR3: CASRPTSTDTQYF
DNA: TGTGCCAGCAGGCCGACTAGCACAGATACGCAGTATTTT

size: few
D: -
V: TRBV7-2
J: TRBJ1-1
CDR3: CASSQFVGGPFENTEAFF
DNA: TGTGCCAGCAGTCAGTTCGTAGGAGGTCCTTTCGAGAACACTGAAGCTTTCTTT

size: -
D: TRBD1
V: TRBV20-1
J: TRBJ1-5
CDR3: CSASKGAGNQPQHF
DNA: TGCAGTGCTAGTAAGGGGGCAGGCAATCAGCCCCAGCATTTT

size: -
D: -
V: TRBV27
J: TRBJ1-2
CDR3: CASSLSAGYGYTF
DNA: TGTGCCAGCAGTTTATCGGCAGGGTATGGCTACACCTTC

size: -
D: TRBD1
V: TRBV19
J: TRBJ1-1
CDR3: CASSRGQLMNTEAFF
DNA: TGTGCCAGTAGCAGGGGACAGTTAATGAACACTGAAGCTTTCTTT

size: -
D: TRBD1
V: TRBV7-6
J: TRBJ1-1
CDR3: CASSLGWDSTMNTEAFF
DNA: TGTGCCAGCAGCTTAGGGTGGGACAGTACAATGAACACTGAAGCTTTCTTT

size: -
D: -
V: TRBV3-1/TRBV3-2
J: TRBJ1-1
CDR3: CASSLSFRGLSSDNTEAFF
DNA: TGTGCCAGCAGCCTTTCGTTTCGAGGGCTCTCGTCGGACAACACTGAAGCTTTCTTT

size: -
D: -
V: TRBV5-1
J: TRBJ2-2
CDR3: CASSSIPGTGELFF
DNA: TGCGCCAGCAGCTCGATACCGGGGACCGGGGAGCTGTTTTTT

size: -
D: TRBD2
V: TRBV15
J: TRBJ2-3
CDR3: CATSSSGRDTDTQYF
DNA: TGTGCCACCAGCAGTAGCGGGAGGGATACAGATACGCAGTATTTT

size: -
D: -
V: TRBV7-2
J: TRBJ1-2
CDR3: CASGGTVNYGYTF
DNA: TGTGCCAGCGGGGGGACGGTTAACTATGGCTACACCTTC

size: -
D: -
V: TRBV29-1
J: TRBJ1-5
CDR3: CSVGRDIDQPQHF
DNA: TGCAGCGTTGGCCGGGACATCGATCAGCCCCAGCATTTT

size: -
D: TRBD1
V: TRBV7-2
J: TRBJ1-2
CDR3: CASSSWDRGDGYTF
DNA: TGTGCCAGCAGCTCTTGGGACAGGGGGGATGGCTACACCTTC

size: few
D: TRBD1
V: TRBV7-2
J: TRBJ1-1
CDR3: CASSQGQANTEAFF
DNA: TGTGCCAGCAGCCAGGGACAGGCTAACACTGAAGCTTTCTTT

size: -
D: -
V: TRBV28
J: TRBJ1-5
CDR3: CASSFRGQPQHF
DNA: TGTGCCAGCAGTTTTAGGGGCCAGCCCCAGCATTTT

size: -
D: TRBD1
V: TRBV25-1
J: TRBJ1-3
CDR3: CASSESPRQGTGNTIYF
DNA: TGTGCCAGCAGTGAATCCCCCCGACAGGGGACGGGAAACACCATATATTTT

size: -
D: TRBD1
V: TRBV29-1
J: TRBJ1-4
CDR3: CSVELGGDRGPYANEKLFF
DNA: TGCAGCGTTGAATTAGGCGGAGACAGGGGGCCCTATGCTAATGAAAAACTGTTTTTT

size: few
D: TRBD1
V: TRBV12-5
J: TRBJ2-3
CDR3: CASGLGTDTDTQYF
DNA: TGTGCTAGTGGTCTGGGGACAGACACAGATACGCAGTATTTT

size: -
D: -
V: TRBV24-1
J: TRBJ2-3
CDR3: CATSDPGRGTDTQYF
DNA: TGTGCCACCAGTGATCCGGGACGGGGGACGGATACGCAGTATTTT

size: -
D: -
V: TRBV2
J: TRBJ1-6
CDR3: CASSEGQFNSPLHF
DNA: TGTGCCAGCAGTGAGGGGCAGTTCAATTCACCCCTCCACTTT

size: -
D: -
V: TRBV4-1
J: TRBJ2-7
CDR3: CASSQGPGRDDPYEQYF
DNA: TGCGCCAGCAGCCAAGGTCCCGGGCGGGACGACCCCTACGAGCAGTACTTC

size: -
D: TRBD1
V: TRBV19
J: TRBJ1-4
CDR3: CASGTGAATNEKLFF
DNA: TGTGCCAGCGGGACAGGGGCTGCAACTAATGAAAAACTGTTTTTT

size: few
D: TRBD1
V: TRBV5-5
J: TRBJ1-1
CDR3: CASSLHPGDRVTEAFF
DNA: TGTGCCAGCAGCTTACACCCGGGCGACAGGGTTACTGAAGCTTTCTTT

size: -
D: -
V: TRBV19
J: TRBJ1-6
CDR3: CASSIPSRGSPLHF
DNA: TGTGCCAGTAGTATCCCCAGTAGAGGATCACCCCTCCACTTT

size: -
D: -
V: TRBV2
J: TRBJ1-4
CDR3: CAAKGGANEKLFF
DNA: TGTGCCGCCAAGGGAGGGGCTAATGAAAAACTGTTTTTT

size: -
D: -
V: TRBV5-1
J: TRBJ2-2
CDR3: CASTRGTEDGELFF
DNA: TGCGCCAGCACCCGGGGGACAGAGGACGGGGAGCTGTTTTTT

size: -
D: TRBD1
V: TRBV12-5
J: TRBJ1-2
CDR3: CASARGQENYGYTF
DNA: TGTGCTAGTGCCAGGGGACAGGAGAACTATGGCTACACCTTC

size: -
D: TRBD1
V: TRBV27
J: TRBJ1-4
CDR3: CASSPDRGGEKLFF
DNA: TGTGCCAGCAGCCCCGACAGGGGGGGCGAAAAACTGTTTTTT

size: -
D: -
V: TRBV6-5
J: TRBJ1-6
CDR3: CASSWGGSPLHF
DNA: TGTGCCAGCAGTTGGGGGGGCTCACCCCTCCACTTT

size: few
D: TRBD2
V: TRBV10-1
J: TRBJ2-1
CDR3: CASSELAGSNEQFF
DNA: TGCGCCAGCAGTGAACTAGCGGGTAGCAATGAGCAGTTCTTC

size: -
D: TRBD2
V: TRBV7-8
J: TRBJ2-1
CDR3: CASSLEVRGLAGGEQFF
DNA: TGTGCCAGCAGCTTAGAGGTCCGGGGACTAGCGGGGGGGGAGCAGTTCTTC